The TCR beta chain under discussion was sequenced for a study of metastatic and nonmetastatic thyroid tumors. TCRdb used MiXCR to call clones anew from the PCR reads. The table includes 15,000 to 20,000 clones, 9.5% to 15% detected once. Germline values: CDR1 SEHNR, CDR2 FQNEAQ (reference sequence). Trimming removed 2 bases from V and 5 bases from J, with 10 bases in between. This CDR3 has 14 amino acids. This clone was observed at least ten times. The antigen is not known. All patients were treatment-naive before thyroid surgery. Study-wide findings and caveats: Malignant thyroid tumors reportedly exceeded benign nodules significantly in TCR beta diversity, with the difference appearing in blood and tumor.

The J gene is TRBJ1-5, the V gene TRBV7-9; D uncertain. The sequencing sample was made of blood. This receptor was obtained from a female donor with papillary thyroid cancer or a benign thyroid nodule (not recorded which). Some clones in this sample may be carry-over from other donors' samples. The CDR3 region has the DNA TGTGCCAGCAGCTTATTCTTCGAGGATCAGCCCCAGCATTTT. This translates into CASSLFFEDQPQHF.